This paragraph covers one T cell receptor (beta chain) sequence. Its antigen is currently unknown. CDR3 and TCR beta VDJ profiling relied on a genomic DNA template. TCRdb reanalysed the reads using MiXCR and keeps one entry per CDR3 protein. The sample yields approximately 270,000 distinct CDR3 sequences, 50% to 70% seen once. These data originate in a study of CD8+CD57+ T cells in acquired aplastic anemia. Study observations and caveats: The study found no significant CD8+ Simpson's diversity difference between patients and controls. There were fewer than 35 CD8+ CDR3 sequences that occurred in both patients and controls.

The CDR3 consists of 12 residues. V lost 3 bases to trimming and J lost 0 bases, with 5 bases between them. Germline lookup yields CDR1 DFQATT and CDR2 SNEGSKA (reference sequence). The chain recombines TRBV20-1 with TRBJ2-5; D is unclear. Sequenced: sorted CD4+, CD8+, or CD8+CD57+ T cells (not recorded which) from PBMCs. The TCR originated in a human donor with severe aplastic anemia or a healthy control (not recorded which). This CDR3 is CSARPDQETQYF. The CDR3 DNA is TGCAGTGCTAGGCCAGACCAAGAGACCCAGTACTTC.